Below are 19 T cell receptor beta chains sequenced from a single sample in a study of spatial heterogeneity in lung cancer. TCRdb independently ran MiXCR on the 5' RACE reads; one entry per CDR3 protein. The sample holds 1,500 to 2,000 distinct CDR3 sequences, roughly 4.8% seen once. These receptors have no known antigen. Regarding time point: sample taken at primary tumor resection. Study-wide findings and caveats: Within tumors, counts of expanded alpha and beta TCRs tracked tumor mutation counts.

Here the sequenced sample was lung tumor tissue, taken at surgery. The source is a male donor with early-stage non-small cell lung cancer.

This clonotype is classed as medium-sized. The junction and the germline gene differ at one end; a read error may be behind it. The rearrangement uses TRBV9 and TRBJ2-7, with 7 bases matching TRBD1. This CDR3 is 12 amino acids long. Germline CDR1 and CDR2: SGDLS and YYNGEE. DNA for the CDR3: TGTGCCAGCAGCCCAGGGACAGAGAAATTGAACTTC. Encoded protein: CASSPGTEKLNF. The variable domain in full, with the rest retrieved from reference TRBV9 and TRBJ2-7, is DSGVTQTPKHLITATGQRVTLRCSPRSGDLSVYWYQQSLDQGLQFLIQYYNGEERAKGNILERFSAQQFPDLHSELNLSSLELGDSALYFCASSPGTEKLNFGPGTRLTVT.

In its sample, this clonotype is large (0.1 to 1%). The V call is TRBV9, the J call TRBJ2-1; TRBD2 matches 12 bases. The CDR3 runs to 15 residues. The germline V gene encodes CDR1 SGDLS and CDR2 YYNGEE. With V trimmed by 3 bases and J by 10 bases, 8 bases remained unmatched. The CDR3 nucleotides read TGTGCCAGCAGCGCGACTAGCGGGAGTTTAGGCGAGCAGTTCTTC. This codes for CASSATSGSLGEQFF.

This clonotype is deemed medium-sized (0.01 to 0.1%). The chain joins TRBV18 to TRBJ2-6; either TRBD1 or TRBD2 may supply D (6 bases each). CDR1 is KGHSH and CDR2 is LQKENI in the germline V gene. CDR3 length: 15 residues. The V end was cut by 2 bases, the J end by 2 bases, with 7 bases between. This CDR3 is CASSPGGPGANVLTF. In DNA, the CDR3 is TGTGCCAGCTCACCAGGGGGGCCTGGGGCCAACGTCCTGACTTTC.

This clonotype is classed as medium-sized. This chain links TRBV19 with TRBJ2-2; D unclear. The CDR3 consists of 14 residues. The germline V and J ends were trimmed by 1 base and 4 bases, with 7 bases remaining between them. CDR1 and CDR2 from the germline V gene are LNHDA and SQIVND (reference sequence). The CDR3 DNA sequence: TGTGCCAGTAGTATAGCGGACCCCACCGGGGAGCTGTTTTTT. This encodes CASSIADPTGELFF.

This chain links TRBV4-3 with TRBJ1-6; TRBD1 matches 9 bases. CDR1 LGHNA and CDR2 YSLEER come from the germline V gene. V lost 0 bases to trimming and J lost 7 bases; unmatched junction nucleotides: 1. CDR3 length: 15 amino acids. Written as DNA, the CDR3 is TGCGCCAGCAGCCAAGATACAGGGGGCAATTCACCCCTCCACTTT. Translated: CASSQDTGGNSPLHF.

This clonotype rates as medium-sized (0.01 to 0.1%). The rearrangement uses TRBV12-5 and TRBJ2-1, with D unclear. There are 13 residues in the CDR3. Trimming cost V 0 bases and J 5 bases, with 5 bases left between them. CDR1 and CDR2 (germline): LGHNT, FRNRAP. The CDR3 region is CASGLVGHNEQFF. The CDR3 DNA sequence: TGTGCTAGTGGTTTGGTAGGGCACAATGAGCAGTTCTTC. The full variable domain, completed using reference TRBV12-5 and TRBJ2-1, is DARVTQTPRHKVTEMGQEVTMRCQPILGHNTVFWYRQTMMQGLELLAYFRNRAPLDDSGMPKDRFSAEMPDATLATLKIQPSEPRDSAVYFCASGLVGHNEQFFGPGTRLTVL.

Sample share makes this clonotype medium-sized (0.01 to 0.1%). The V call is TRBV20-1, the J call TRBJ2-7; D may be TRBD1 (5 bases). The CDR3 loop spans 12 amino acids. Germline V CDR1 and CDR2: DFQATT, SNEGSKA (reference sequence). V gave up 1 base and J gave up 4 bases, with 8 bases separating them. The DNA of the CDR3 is TGCAGTGCTAGAGGGGGCAGGTACGAGCAGTACTTC. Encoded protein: CSARGGRYEQYF.

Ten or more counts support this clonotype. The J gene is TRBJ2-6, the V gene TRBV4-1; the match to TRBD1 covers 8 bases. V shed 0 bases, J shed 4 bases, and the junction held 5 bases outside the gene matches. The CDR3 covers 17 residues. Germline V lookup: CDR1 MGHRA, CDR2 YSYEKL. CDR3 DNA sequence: TGCGCCAGCAGCCAAGATTGGCGGACAGGGGGGGCCAACGTCCTGACTTTC. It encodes CASSQDWRTGGANVLTF.

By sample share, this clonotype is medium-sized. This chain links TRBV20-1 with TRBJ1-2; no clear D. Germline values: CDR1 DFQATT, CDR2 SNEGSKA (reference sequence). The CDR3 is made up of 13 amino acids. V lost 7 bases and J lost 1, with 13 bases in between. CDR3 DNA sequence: TGCAGTGTGTATCGGAGCTATAACTATGGCTACACCTTC. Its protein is CSVYRSYNYGYTF.

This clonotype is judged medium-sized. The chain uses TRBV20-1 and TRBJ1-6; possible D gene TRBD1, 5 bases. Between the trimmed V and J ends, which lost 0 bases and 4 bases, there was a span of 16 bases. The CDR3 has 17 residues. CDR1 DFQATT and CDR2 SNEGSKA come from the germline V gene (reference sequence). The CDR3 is CSARDWVGGRYNSPLHF. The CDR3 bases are TGCAGTGCTAGAGACTGGGTGGGGGGACGGTATAATTCACCCCTCCACTTT.

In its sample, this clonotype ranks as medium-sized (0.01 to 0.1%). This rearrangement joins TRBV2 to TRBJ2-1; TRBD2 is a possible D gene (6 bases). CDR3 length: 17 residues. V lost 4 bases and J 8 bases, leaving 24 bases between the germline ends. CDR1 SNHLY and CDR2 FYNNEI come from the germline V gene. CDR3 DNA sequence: TGTGCCAGCAGTGCTCAACCCCCGGGACTCTGGGGCGATGAGCAGTTCTTC. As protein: CASSAQPPGLWGDEQFF. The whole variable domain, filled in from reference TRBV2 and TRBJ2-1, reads EPEVTQTPSHQVTQMGQEVILRCVPISNHLYFYWYRQILGQKVEFLVSFYNNEISEKSEIFDDQFSVERPDGSNFTLKIRSTKLEDSAMYFCASSAQPPGLWGDEQFFGPGTRLTVL.

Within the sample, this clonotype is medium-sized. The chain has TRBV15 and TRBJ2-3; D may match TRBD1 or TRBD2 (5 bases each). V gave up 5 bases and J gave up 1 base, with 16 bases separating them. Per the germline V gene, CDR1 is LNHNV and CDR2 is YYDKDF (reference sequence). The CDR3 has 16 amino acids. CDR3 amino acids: CATSPRDEQRTDTQYF. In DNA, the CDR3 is TGTGCCACCAGCCCCCGGGACGAGCAACGCACAGATACGCAGTATTTT.

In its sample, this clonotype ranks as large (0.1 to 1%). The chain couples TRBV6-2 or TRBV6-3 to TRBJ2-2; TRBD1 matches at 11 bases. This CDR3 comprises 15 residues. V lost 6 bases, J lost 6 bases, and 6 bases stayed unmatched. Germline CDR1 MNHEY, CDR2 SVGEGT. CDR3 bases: TGTGCCAGCAGACCACCGGGACAGGGGGCCGGGGAGCTGTTTTTT. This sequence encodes CASRPPGQGAGELFF.

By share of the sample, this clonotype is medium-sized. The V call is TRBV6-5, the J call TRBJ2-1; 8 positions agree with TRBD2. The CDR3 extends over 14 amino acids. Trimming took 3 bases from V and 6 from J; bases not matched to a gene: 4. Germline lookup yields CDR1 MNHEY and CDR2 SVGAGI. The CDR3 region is CASSYWTSPNEQFF. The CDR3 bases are TGTGCCAGCAGTTATTGGACTAGCCCCAATGAGCAGTTCTTC.

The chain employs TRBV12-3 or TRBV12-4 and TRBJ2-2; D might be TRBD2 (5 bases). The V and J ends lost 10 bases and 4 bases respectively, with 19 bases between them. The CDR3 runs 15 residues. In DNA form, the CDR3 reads TGTGCCACAGCAGTTTTTAGGGCGGGCACCGGGGAGCTGTTTTTT. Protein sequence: CATAVFRAGTGELFF.

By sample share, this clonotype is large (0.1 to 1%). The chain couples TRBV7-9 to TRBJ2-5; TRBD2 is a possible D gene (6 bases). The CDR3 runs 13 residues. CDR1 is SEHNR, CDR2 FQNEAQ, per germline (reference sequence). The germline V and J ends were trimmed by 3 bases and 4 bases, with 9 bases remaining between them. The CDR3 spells CASSFGGGETQYF. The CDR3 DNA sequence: TGTGCCAGCAGCTTTGGGGGAGGAGAGACCCAGTACTTC.

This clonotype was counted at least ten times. Here the CDR3 DNA reads TGTGCCAGCTCACTACGGCTAGCGGGAGTCGGGGAGCTGTTTTTT. This encodes CASSLRLAGVGELFF. J is TRBJ2-2 and V is TRBV18; 10 bases are shared with TRBD2. The CDR3 sequence is 15 residues long. Unmatched junction bases numbered 6, after V lost 4 bases and J lost 7 bases. In germline, CDR1 is KGHSH, CDR2 LQKENI.

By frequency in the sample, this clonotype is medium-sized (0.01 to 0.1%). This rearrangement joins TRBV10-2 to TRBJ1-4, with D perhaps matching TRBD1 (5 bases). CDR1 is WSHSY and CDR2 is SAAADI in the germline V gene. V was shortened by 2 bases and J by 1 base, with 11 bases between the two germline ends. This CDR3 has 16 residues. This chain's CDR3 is CASSEGGAVTNEKLFF. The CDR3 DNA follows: TGCGCCAGCAGTGAGGGTGGGGCGGTAACTAATGAAAAACTGTTTTTT.

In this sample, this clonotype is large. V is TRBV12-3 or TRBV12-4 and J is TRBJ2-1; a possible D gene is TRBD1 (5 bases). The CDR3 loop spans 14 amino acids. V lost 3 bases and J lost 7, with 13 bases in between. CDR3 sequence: CASSFRRVGNEQFF. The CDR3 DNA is TGTGCCAGCAGTTTTCGCAGGGTTGGGAATGAGCAGTTCTTC.